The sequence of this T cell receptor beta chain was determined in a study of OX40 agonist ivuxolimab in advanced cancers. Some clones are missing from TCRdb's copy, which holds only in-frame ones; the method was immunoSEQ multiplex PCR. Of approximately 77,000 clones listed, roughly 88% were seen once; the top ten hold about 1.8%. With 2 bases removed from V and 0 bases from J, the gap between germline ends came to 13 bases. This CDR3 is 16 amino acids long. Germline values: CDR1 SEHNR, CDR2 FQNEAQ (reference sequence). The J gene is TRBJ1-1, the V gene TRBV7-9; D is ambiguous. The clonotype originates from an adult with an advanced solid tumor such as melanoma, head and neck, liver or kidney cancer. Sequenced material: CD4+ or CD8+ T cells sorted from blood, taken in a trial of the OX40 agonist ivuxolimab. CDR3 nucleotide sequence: TGTGCCAGCAGCTTATGGGCCGTCCCAATGAACACTGAAGCTTTCTTT. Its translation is CASSLWAVPMNTEAFF.